This TCR beta chain was observed in a study of blood T cells in healthy people across ages. A second PCR of about 6 to 11 cycles used a sample-barcoded 5' primer and a J-beta primer mix. Unique molecular identifiers of 12 random nucleotides labeled each cDNA. TCRdb re-derived calls from the 5' RACE reads in MiXCR, one entry per CDR3 protein. This table has about 1 million distinct CDR3 sequences, 35% to 55% appearing once. Study-wide findings and caveats: Per million T cells, TCR beta diversity dropped roughly linearly as age increased.

With regard to this clonotype: The target antigen is unknown.

Peripheral blood was drawn, ten milliliters per donor. Every sample yielded at least 6 million isolated PBMCs. The CDR3 spans 14 residues. The V and J ends lost 6 bases and 3 bases respectively, with 13 bases between them. The germline CDR1 and CDR2 sequences are MNHNY and SVGAGI (reference sequence). The chain couples TRBV6-6 to TRBJ2-3; TRBD2 is a possible D gene (5 bases). Sequenced: blood. The receptor's source is a woman in her sixties in good health. The CDR3 coding sequence is TGTGCCAGCAGCCCCTTCGGGGATACAGATACGCAGTATTTT. Translated, it gives CASSPFGDTDTQYF.